This T cell receptor beta chain was recovered during a study of long-term antiretroviral therapy in people with HIV. Overall study findings and caveats: Controls exceeded HIV repertoires in CDR3 length range.

As concerns this clone: As yet, its antigen is unknown.

At survey level, the immunoSEQ assay was run in its v3.0 version. This table comes from immunoSEQ multiplex PCR, and its TCRdb copy is limited to in-frame clones, with some not included. The table has approximately 33,000 clones, 80% to 90% seen once. This specimen was unsorted PBMCs, taken 0.8 years before starting antiretroviral therapy. The clonotype originates from a man in his late teens or twenties with HIV.

DNA of the CDR3: TGTGCCAGCAGCGAGGGGGTAGGAGGGGAAAAACTGTTTTTT. Protein: CASSEGVGGEKLFF. This chain uses TRBV9 with TRBJ1-4, with D perhaps matching TRBD1 (6 bases). This CDR3 comprises 14 residues. V was pared by 3 bases and J by 8 bases, with 14 bases between. Germline assignment: CDR1 SGDLS and CDR2 YYNGEE.